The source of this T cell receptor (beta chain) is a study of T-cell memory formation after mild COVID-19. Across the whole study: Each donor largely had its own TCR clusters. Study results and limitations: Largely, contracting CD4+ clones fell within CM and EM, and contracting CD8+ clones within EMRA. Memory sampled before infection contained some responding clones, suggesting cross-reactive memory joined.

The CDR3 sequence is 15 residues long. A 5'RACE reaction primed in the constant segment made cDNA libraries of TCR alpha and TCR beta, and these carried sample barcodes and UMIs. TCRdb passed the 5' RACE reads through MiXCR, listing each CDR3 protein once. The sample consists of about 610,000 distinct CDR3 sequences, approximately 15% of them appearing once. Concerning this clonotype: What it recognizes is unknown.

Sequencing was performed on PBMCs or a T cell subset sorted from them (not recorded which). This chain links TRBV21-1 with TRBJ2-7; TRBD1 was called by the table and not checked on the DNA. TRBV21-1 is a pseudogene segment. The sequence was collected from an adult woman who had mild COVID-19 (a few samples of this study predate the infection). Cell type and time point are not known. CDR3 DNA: TGTGCCAGCAGCAAAGCCTTAGGACAGTTCTACGAGCAGTACTTC. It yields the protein CASSKALGQFYEQYF.